One sample yielded the 16 T cell receptor beta chains listed below, sequenced in a study of OX40 agonist ivuxolimab in advanced cancers. Here immunoSEQ multiplex PCR was the method, and the copy in TCRdb shows in-frame clones only, minus some. The table includes 37,000 or so clones, around 86% detected once. The starting material was CD4+ or CD8+ T cells sorted from blood, obtained in a trial of the OX40 agonist ivuxolimab. These receptors came from an adult with an advanced solid tumor such as melanoma, head and neck, liver or kidney cancer.

The rearrangement links TRBV19 to TRBJ1-4, with TRBD1 as a possible D gene (5 bases). Germline V CDR1 and CDR2: LNHDA, SQIVND (reference sequence). Trimming removed 4 bases from V and 5 bases from J, with 11 bases in between. The CDR3 is made up of 14 amino acids. The DNA for the CDR3 is TGTGCCAGTAGTAACGATAGACAGAATGAAAAACTGTTTTTT. It codes for CASSNDRQNEKLFF.

V and J are TRBV19 and TRBJ2-1, with D uncertain. From germline, CDR1 is LNHDA and CDR2 SQIVND (reference sequence). Trimming took 5 bases from V and 4 from J, leaving 9 bases between them. This CDR3 has 13 amino acids. The CDR3 DNA sequence: TGTGCCAGTAGTCGCACTCTATACAATGAGCAGTTCTTC. Translating gives CASSRTLYNEQFF.

The V call is TRBV7-3, the J call TRBJ1-1, with D unresolved. Germline CDR1 and CDR2: SGHTA and FQGTGA. Deletions cut 5 bases from V and 1 base from J, with 11 bases between. The CDR3 consists of 14 residues. The CDR3 nucleotides read TGTGCCAGCAGCCTCCTAGGGCAGAACACTGAAGCTTTCTTT. This translates into CASSLLGQNTEAFF.

CDR3 nucleotides: TGTGCCAGCTCATCGACAGGGTCAGAAGGCAATGAGCAGTTCTTC. Protein sequence: CASSSTGSEGNEQFF. The chain recombines TRBV18 with TRBJ2-1; 7 bases are a match to TRBD1. In germline, CDR1 is KGHSH, CDR2 LQKENI. The CDR3 has 15 amino acids. The V segment lost 5 bases and the J segment 6 bases; nucleotides outside the gene matches: 10.

The chain employs TRBV19 and TRBJ1-4; the D gene is possibly TRBD1 (6 bases). Germline loops: CDR1 LNHDA, CDR2 SQIVND (reference sequence). The CDR3 is 13 amino acids. V lost 3 bases and J lost 6, with 8 bases in between. The CDR3 protein is CASSIRTDEKLFF. The CDR3 DNA reads as TGTGCCAGTAGTATCCGGACAGATGAAAAACTGTTTTTT. Based on the CDR3 plus reference TRBV19 and TRBJ1-4, the full variable domain is DGGITQSPKYLFRKEGQNVTLSCEQNLNHDAMYWYRQDPGQGLRLIYYSQIVNDFQKGDIAEGYSVSREKKESFPLTVTSAQKNPTAFYLCASSIRTDEKLFFGSGTQLSVL.

The table lists this clone with a few counts. The chain joins TRBV5-1 to TRBJ2-7; 10 bases agree with TRBD1. This CDR3 is 13 amino acids long. V shed 6 bases, J shed 5 bases, and the junction held 5 bases outside the gene matches. Germline CDR1 SGHRS, CDR2 YFSETQ. The CDR3 loop is CASKLGQGNEQYF. The CDR3 DNA is TGCGCCAGCAAACTGGGACAGGGGAACGAGCAGTACTTC.

V gene TRBV11-2 combines with J gene TRBJ2-5; D is possibly TRBD1 (5 bases). The CDR3 totals 11 residues. V shed 7 bases and J shed 5 bases, with 8 bases lying between them. CDR1 SGHAT and CDR2 FQNNGV come from the germline V gene. The CDR3 DNA sequence: TGTGCCAGCACATACAGGGAGACCCAGTACTTC. Amino acid sequence: CASTYRETQYF.

This sequence joins TRBV12-1 and TRBJ2-1. TRBV12-1 is a recognized pseudogene. The CDR3 spans 15 residues. This CDR3 reads CASSRAGRGANEQFF. Here the CDR3 DNA reads TGTGCCAGCAGCCGGGCCGGAAGAGGGGCAAATGAGCAGTTCTTC.

This clone was picked up one time. The CDR3 coding sequence is TGTGCCAGCAGCTTGGCCCACGGGGGCGCGGATGGCTACACCTTC. Its translation is CASSLAHGGADGYTF. The V call is TRBV5-4, the J call TRBJ1-2, with D possibly matching TRBD1 (6 bases). The length of the CDR3 is 15 residues. Germline V CDR1 and CDR2: SGHNT, YYREEE (reference sequence). V lost 0 bases and J 6 bases, leaving 15 bases between the germline ends.

As for this clone: Within the sample, other DNA sequences also encode this same CDR3. CDR3 region: CASSIGQVYGYTF. The DNA of the CDR3 is TGTGCCAGTAGTATAGGACAAGTCTATGGCTACACCTTC. The chain joins TRBV19 to TRBJ1-2; D is unresolved. The V gene lost 1 base and the J gene lost 4 bases, with 7 bases spanning the gap. Germline CDR1 reads LNHDA; CDR2 reads SQIVND (reference sequence). The length of the CDR3 is 13 residues.

The chain employs TRBV7-9 and TRBJ1-5; 7 bases match TRBD1. J was trimmed by 7 bases and V by 5 bases; bases with no gene match: 8. Germline V gene lookup returns CDR1 SEHNR and CDR2 FQNEAQ (reference sequence). The length of the CDR3 is 14 residues. CDR3 coding DNA: TGTGCCAGCAGCCCCCAGGGGGTCGGGCAGCCCCAGCATTTT. It encodes CASSPQGVGQPQHF.

The V gene is TRBV14, the J gene TRBJ2-7; 9 bases are shared with TRBD1. The CDR3 runs 14 residues. Germline V gene sequence: CDR1 SGHDN, CDR2 FVKESK. The trim removed 6 bases at V and 7 bases at J, leaving 10 bases unmatched. DNA for the CDR3: TGTGCCAGCAGAGCCGGGACAGGGAGTGGGGAGCAGTACTTC. It encodes CASRAGTGSGEQYF.

The chain uses TRBV27 and TRBJ1-1, with 7 bases identical to TRBD1. The CDR3 runs 14 residues. CDR1 and CDR2 from the germline V gene are MNHEY and SMNVEV (reference sequence). J gave up 5 bases and V 5 bases, and 8 bases lay outside the gene matches. CDR3 in DNA: TGTGCCAGCAGTCGCGACAGGGAGGGAACTGAAGCTTTCTTT. Its translation: CASSRDREGTEAFF.

The chain joins TRBV7-2 to TRBJ2-6; D might be TRBD1 or TRBD2, each matching 6 bases. The CDR3 covers 18 residues. Trimming took off 5 bases at V and 4 bases at J, with 21 bases between the two ends. CDR1 and CDR2 (germline): SGHTA, FQGNSA. This CDR3 is CASSPSARGVLGANVLTF. The CDR3 DNA reads as TGTGCCAGCAGCCCATCCGCGAGGGGGGTACTCGGGGCCAACGTCCTGACTTTC.

This chain links TRBV6-1 with TRBJ1-6; unclear D gene. The V gene lost 3 bases and the J gene lost 9 bases, with 12 bases spanning the gap. Germline loops: CDR1 MNHNS, CDR2 SASEGT. CDR3 length equals 14 residues. The CDR3 DNA follows: TGTGCCAGCAGTGATCATTATCGGTCTTCACCCCTCCACTTT. Translated: CASSDHYRSSPLHF.

This clone was counted only a few times. Within the sample, other DNA sequences also encode this same CDR3. This rearrangement joins TRBV4-2 to TRBJ1-2, with 7 bases fitting TRBD1. Unmatched junction bases numbered 16, after V lost 1 base and J lost 8 bases. CDR3 length equals 17 residues. Germline V gene data show CDR1 as LGHNA and CDR2 as YNFKEQ. CDR3 region: CASSQAAGGNRGVGYTF. The CDR3 coding sequence is TGTGCCAGCAGCCAAGCTGCAGGAGGGAACAGGGGCGTGGGCTACACCTTC.